This TCR beta chain emerged from a study of response to subunit inactivated influenza vaccine. The CDR3 runs 13 residues. V lost 6 bases and J 5 bases, leaving 14 bases between the germline ends. Comment on this clonotype: Antigen unknown.

TCRdb called the RT-PCR reads again in MiXCR, with one record for every CDR3 protein. Of 700,000 to 900,000 distinct CDR3 sequences detected, 21% appear once; the ten largest clones hold approximately 10%. Study results and limitations: Authors proposed each seasonal influenza vaccination draws in few new T cells.

J is TRBJ2-7 and V is TRBV12-3 or TRBV12-4; TRBD2 might be the D (7 bases). This TCR derives from a man between 50 and 59 years old who received an inactivated influenza vaccine. The sequencing here drew on PBMCs from blood, taken more than 4 days after vaccination. CDR3 DNA: TGTGCCAGCAGGGCCCCGGGGGGCCACGAGCAGTACTTC. Encoded protein: CASRAPGGHEQYF.